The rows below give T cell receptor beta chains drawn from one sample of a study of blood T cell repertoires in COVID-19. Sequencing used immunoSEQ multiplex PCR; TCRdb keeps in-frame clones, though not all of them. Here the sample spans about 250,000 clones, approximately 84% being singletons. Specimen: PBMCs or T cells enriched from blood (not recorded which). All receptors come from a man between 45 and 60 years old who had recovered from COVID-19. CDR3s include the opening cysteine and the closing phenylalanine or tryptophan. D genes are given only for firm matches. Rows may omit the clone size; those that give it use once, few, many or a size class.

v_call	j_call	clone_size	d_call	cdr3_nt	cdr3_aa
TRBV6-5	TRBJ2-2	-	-	TGTGCCAGCAGCCCAGGTCCTAACACCGGGGAGCTGTTTTTT	CASSPGPNTGELFF
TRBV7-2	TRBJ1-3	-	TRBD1	TGTGCCAGCAGCGTGGACAGGGGCTCTGGAAACACCATATATTTT	CASSVDRGSGNTIYF
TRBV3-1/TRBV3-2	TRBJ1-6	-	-	TGTGCCAGCAGCCAACCTGAACAGGGAACCTATTCACCCCTCCACTTT	CASSQPEQGTYSPLHF
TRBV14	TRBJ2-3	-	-	TGTGCCAGCAGCCAAGATCGGCTAGGACAGTATTTT	CASSQDRLGQYF
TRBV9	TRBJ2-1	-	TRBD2	TGTGCCAGCAGCGGCCCTAGCGGGAGGGACGAGTACTACAATGAGCAGTTCTTC	CASSGPSGRDEYYNEQFF
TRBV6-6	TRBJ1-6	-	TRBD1	TGTGCCAGCAGTCCTCGGGACAGGGAATTTTTTACGTCCTCCTATAATTCACCCCTCCACTTT	CASSPRDREFFTSSYNSPLHF
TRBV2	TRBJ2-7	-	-	TGTGCCAGCACCCCGGGACTGGTCTACGAGCAGTACTTC	CASTPGLVYEQYF
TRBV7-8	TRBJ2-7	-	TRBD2	TGTGCCAGCAGCCTCAGCGGGAGGGCCCCAAACAACTACGAGCAGTACTTC	CASSLSGRAPNNYEQYF
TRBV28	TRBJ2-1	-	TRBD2	TGTGCCAGCAGGGCGGGAGGGTACAATGAGCAGTTCTTC	CASRAGGYNEQFF
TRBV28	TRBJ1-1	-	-	TGTGCCAGCAGGACAGATAGTGGCACCGGGAACACTGAAGCTTTCTTT	CASRTDSGTGNTEAFF
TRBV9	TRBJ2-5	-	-	TGTGCCAGCAGCGTAGGGGGCGAGGAGACCCAGTACTTC	CASSVGGEETQYF
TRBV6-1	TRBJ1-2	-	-	TGTGCCAGCAGTGAAGTCGGGGGCTACACCTTC	CASSEVGGYTF
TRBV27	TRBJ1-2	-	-	TGTGCCAGCAGTTACTCACAGGACTATGGCTACACCTTC	CASSYSQDYGYTF
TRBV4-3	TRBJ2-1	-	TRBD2	TGCGCCAGCAGCCATCTCGGGACTAGCCGTTATGAGCAGTTCTTC	CASSHLGTSRYEQFF
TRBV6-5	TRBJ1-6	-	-	TGTGCCAGCATACCCTCGGGACAAATTAATTCACCCCTCCACTTT	CASIPSGQINSPLHF
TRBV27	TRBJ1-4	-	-	TGTGCCAGCAGTTTCCTAGGCGGGTCAACTAATGAAAAACTGTTTTTT	CASSFLGGSTNEKLFF
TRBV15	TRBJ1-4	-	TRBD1	TGTGCCACCAGCCGACAGGGGTTTACTAATGAAAAACTGTTTTTT	CATSRQGFTNEKLFF
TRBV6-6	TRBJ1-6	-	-	TGTGCCAGCGCCAGCCTAGGGGATTCACCCCTCCACTTT	CASASLGDSPLHF
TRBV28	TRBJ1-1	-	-	TGTGCCAGCAGTTACAGGATGAACACTGAAGCTTTCTTT	CASSYRMNTEAFF
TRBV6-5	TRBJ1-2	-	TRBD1	TGTGCCAGCATCCGGGACAGGGACGGCTACACCTTC	CASIRDRDGYTF
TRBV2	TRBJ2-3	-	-	TGTGCCAGCAGTTTAGCGGTGGCGGGCACAGATACGCAGTATTTT	CASSLAVAGTDTQYF
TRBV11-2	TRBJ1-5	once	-	TGTGCCAGCAGCAGGGACACCGATCAGCCCCAGCATTTT	CASSRDTDQPQHF
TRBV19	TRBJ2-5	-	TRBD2	TGTGCCAGTAGTCCAAGACTAGCGGCGGAGACCCAGTACTTC	CASSPRLAAETQYF
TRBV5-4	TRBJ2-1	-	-	TGTGCCAGCAGCTTGGCCACGGGGAACAATGAGCAGTTCTTC	CASSLATGNNEQFF
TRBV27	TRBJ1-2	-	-	TGTGCCAGCAGTCCCCCCGGACAGAACTATGGCTACACCTTC	CASSPPGQNYGYTF
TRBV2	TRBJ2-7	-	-	TGTGCCAGCTGGCCGGGACAAGGGGTCTACGAGCAGTACTTC	CASWPGQGVYEQYF
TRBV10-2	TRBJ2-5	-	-	TGCGCCAGCGTACCCCCACAGGAGGAGACCCAGTACTTC	CASVPPQEETQYF
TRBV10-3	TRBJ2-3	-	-	TGTGCCATCAAGCCTAGCGATGCAGATACGCAGTATTTT	CAIKPSDADTQYF
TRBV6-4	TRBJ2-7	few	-	TGTGCCAGAGGGGTAGAACCAAGGGGCGAGCAGTACTTC	CARGVEPRGEQYF
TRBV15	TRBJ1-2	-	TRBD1	TGTGCCACCAGCGTCGACAGGGTCTATGGCTACACCTTC	CATSVDRVYGYTF
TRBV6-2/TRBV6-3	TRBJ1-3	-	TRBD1	TGTGCCAGCAGTTACTACTGGCAGGGGGTGGCCACCATATATTTT	CASSYYWQGVATIYF
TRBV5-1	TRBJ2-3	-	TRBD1	TGCGCCAGCAGCTCGTCCACCGGGACAGGGGGACCAGATACGCAGTATTTT	CASSSSTGTGGPDTQYF
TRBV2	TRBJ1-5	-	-	TGTGCCAGCAGTGAAGCGCTTCGGGGTAACCAGCCCCAGCATTTT	CASSEALRGNQPQHF
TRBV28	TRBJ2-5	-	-	TGTGCCAGCAGTCCCACCAGGGAGACCCAGTACTTC	CASSPTRETQYF
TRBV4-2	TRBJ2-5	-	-	TGTGCCAGCAGCCCCCGGGGGTACCAAGAGACCCAGTACTTC	CASSPRGYQETQYF
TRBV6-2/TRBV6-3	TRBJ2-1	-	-	TGTGCCAGCAGTCCCTCTTGGGCTGAGCAGTTCTTC	CASSPSWAEQFF
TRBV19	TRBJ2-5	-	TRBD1	TGTGCCAGTATAGGGACAGGGGTGGGAGAGACCCAGTACTTC	CASIGTGVGETQYF
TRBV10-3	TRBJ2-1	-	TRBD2	TGTGCCATCAGCACTAGCGGGAGAGGCAATGAGCAGTTCTTC	CAISTSGRGNEQFF
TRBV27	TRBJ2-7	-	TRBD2	TGTGCCAGCAGTTTAAGGCCCGCGCCGACTAGCGGGAGATTCTACGAGCAGTACTTC	CASSLRPAPTSGRFYEQYF
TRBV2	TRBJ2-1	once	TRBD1	TGTGCCGGCCGGGACAGGTCCTACAATGAGCAGTTCTTC	CAGRDRSYNEQFF
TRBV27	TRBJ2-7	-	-	TGTGCCAGCAGCCAGACAGGCCCCTACGAGCAGTACTTC	CASSQTGPYEQYF
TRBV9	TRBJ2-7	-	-	TGTGCCAGCAGCGTAGATGACGGGACCTACGAGCAGTACTTC	CASSVDDGTYEQYF
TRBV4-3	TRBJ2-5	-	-	TGCGCCAGCAGCCAAGAATTTAGGGGCGTTCGATCACAAGAGACCCAGTACTTC	CASSQEFRGVRSQETQYF
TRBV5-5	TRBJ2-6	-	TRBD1	TGTGCCAGCAGCTTGAGAGGGGACAGGGCGAGCTCTGGGGCCAACGTCCTGACTTTC	CASSLRGDRASSGANVLTF
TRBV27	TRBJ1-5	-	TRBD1	TGTGCCAGCCAACAGGGGGATCAGCCCCAGCATTTT	CASQQGDQPQHF
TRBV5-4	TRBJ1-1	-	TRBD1	TGTGCCAGCAGCCAACCGACAGGGGGCCGAACTGAAGCTTTCTTT	CASSQPTGGRTEAFF
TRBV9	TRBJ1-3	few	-	TGTGCCAGCAGCGTAGAAGGGGTAGGAGGAAACACCATATATTTT	CASSVEGVGGNTIYF
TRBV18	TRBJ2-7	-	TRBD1	TGTGCCAGCTCACCGGATCCGGGACAGGGGGCGAGTGAGCAGTACTTC	CASSPDPGQGASEQYF
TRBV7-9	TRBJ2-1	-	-	TGTGCCAGCGGGGACTCTTGGGGATTCTTC	CASGDSWGFF
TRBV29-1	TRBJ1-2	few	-	TGCAGCGTCCAAAGGGGGGGGTCACATGGCTACACCTTC	CSVQRGGSHGYTF
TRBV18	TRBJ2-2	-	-	TGTGCCAGCTCACCTGACAGGAACACCGGGGAGCTGTTTTTT	CASSPDRNTGELFF